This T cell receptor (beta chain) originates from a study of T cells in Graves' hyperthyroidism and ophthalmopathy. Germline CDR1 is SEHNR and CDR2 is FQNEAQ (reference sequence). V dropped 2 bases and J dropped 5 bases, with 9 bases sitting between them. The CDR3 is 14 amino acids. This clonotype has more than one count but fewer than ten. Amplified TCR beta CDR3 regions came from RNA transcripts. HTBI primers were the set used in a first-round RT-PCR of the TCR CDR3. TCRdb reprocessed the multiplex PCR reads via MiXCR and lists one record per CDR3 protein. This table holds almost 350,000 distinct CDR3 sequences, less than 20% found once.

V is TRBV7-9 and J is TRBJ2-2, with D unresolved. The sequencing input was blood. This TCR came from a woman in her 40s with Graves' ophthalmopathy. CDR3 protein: CASSLIQNTGELFF. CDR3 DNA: TGTGCCAGCAGCTTAATACAGAATACCGGGGAGCTGTTTTTT.